The T cell receptor beta chain described here comes from a study of T-cell reconstitution after alpha-beta-depleted transplantation in children. Study-wide results and limits: From newly produced T cells came most of the T-cell counts and diversity one year after transplant. Where alpha-beta T cells came from about two months after transplant was reportedly several hundred expanded graft clones. Certain patients had high TCRbeta diversity at day 60, and it came from recipient T cells and thymic progenitors that survived.

Unique molecular identifiers tagged the TCRbeta library. MiXCR was run by TCRdb on the PCR reads, yielding one entry per CDR3 protein. The data contain fewer than 700,000 distinct CDR3 sequences, 10% to 15% of them singletons. About this clonotype: The antigen is undetermined.

Trimming cost V 2 bases and J 1 base, with 12 bases left between them. This CDR3 has 15 residues. Germline loops: CDR1 SGHRS, CDR2 YFSETQ. This sample comprised PBMCs, mostly from graft donor cells, obtained 360 days after TCRalphabeta/CD19-depleted stem cell transplant. The chain is built from TRBV5-1 and TRBJ2-5; possible D gene TRBD1, 5 bases. This receptor was obtained from a male patient between 10 and 17 years old who had a stem cell transplant for acute myeloid leukemia, so the T cells may come from the graft donor. DNA for the CDR3: TGCGCCAGCAGCTTAACGATAGGGGTCCAAGAGACCCAGTACTTC. It encodes CASSLTIGVQETQYF.